This paragraph covers one T cell receptor (beta chain) sequence. The antigen is unknown. Germline V CDR1 and CDR2: SGHDN, FVKESK. The CDR3 covers 13 residues. The authors prepared UMI-labeled TRB cDNA libraries by 5' RACE. Reprocessing the 5' RACE reads, TCRdb reports a single entry for every CDR3 protein and omits DNA. In all, the sample yields about 60,000 distinct CDR3 sequences. A CD45RO-CCR7+CD27+CD95- phenotype identified naive CD8+ T cells. This specimen belongs to a study of CXCR3-negative and CXCR3-positive naive CD8 T cells. Study-wide points: Naive cells used TRBV-TRBJ genes in much the same way whether CXCR3-negative or CXCR3-positive; memory cells did not. TRB CDR3s were more hydrophobic in CXCR3-positive than in CXCR3-negative naive cells.

Material for sequencing was naive CXCR3+ CD8+ T cells from blood. This sample's subset: CD45RO-CCR7+CD27+CD95- naive CD8+ T cells expressing CXCR3 (TNR3+). The chain joins TRBV14 to TRBJ2-3. This sequence was found in a human donor in good health. Some clones in this sample may be carry-over from other donors' samples. The CDR3 protein is CASSQARLDTQYF.